The entry that follows covers one T cell receptor (beta chain) sequence. The antigen remains undetermined. The identical CDR3 is also encoded by other nucleotide sequences in the sample. The data were taken from a study of shared clonotypes between healthy human individuals. Study at large: A donor's plate count was three for CD4 naive and three for CD4 memory; CD8 naive had two and CD8 memory one.

Splitting the CD4+ cells yielded a CD45RA+ naive subset and a CD45RA-negative memory subset. Generated by immunoSEQ multiplex PCR, the TCRdb table keeps only in-frame clones and is missing some. There are millions of clones in the sample; just over 90% occur only once, and approximately 0.4% lies in the top ten. General study results and limits: Exclusively blood specimens were collected; tissue repertoires likely differ. Several donors held around 5% of naive CD4 clonotypes in common.

V gave up 4 bases and J gave up 5 bases, with 15 bases separating them. Per germline, CDR1 SGDLS and CDR2 YYNGEE. CDR3 size: 15 residues. The specimen sequenced was naive CD4+ T cells from PBMCs. Subset: CD45RA+ positively selected. V and J are TRBV9 and TRBJ2-2, with D unclear. This TCR came from a young man in good health. Some clones in this sample may be carry-over from other donors' samples. As DNA, the CDR3 is TGTGCCAGCAGCCCCCCCGGGCGGTGGACCGGGGAGCTGTTTTTT. Translation: CASSPPGRWTGELFF. The full variable domain, in which reference TRBV9 and TRBJ2-2 provide the parts outside the CDR3, is DSGVTQTPKHLITATGQRVTLRCSPRSGDLSVYWYQQSLDQGLQFLIQYYNGEERAKGNILERFSAQQFPDLHSELNLSSLELGDSALYFCASSPPGRWTGELFFGEGSRLTVL.